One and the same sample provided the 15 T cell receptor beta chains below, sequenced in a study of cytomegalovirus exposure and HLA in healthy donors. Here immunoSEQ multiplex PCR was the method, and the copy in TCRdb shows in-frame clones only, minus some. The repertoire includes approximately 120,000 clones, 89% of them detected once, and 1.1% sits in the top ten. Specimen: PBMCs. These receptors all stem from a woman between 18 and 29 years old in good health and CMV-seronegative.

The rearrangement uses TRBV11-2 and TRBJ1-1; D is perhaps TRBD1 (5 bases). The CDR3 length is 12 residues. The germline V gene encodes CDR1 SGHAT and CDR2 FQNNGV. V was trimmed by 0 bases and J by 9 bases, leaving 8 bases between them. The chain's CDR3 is CASSLDDSKAFF. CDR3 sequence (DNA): TGTGCCAGCAGCTTAGATGACAGTAAAGCTTTCTTT.

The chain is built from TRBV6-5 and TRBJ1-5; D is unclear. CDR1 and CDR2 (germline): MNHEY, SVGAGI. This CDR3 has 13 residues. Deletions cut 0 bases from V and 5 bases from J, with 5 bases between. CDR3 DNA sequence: TGTGCCAGCAGTTACTCGGAGGATCAGCCCCAGCATTTT. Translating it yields CASSYSEDQPQHF.

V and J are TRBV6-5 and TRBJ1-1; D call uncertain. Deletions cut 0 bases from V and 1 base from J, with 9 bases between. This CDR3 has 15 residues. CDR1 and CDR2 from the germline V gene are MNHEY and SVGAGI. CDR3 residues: CASSYSAAANTEAFF. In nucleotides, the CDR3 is TGTGCCAGCAGTTACTCCGCGGCAGCGAACACTGAAGCTTTCTTT.

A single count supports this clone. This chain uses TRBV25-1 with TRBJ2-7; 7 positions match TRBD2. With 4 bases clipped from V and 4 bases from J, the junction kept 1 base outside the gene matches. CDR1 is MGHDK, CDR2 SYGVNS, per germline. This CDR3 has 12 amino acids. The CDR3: CASSGLAYEQYF. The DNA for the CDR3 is TGTGCCAGCAGTGGACTAGCTTACGAGCAGTACTTC.

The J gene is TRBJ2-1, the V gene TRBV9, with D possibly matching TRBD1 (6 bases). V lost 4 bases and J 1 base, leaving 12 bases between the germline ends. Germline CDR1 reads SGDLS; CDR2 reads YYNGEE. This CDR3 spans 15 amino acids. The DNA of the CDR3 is TGTGCCAGCAGCCCCCACAGGGCGTCCTACAATGAGCAGTTCTTC. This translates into CASSPHRASYNEQFF.

The CDR3 reads CASSQDRGGVMLGYTF. DNA of the CDR3: TGCGCCAGCAGCCAAGATCGAGGGGGAGTTATGTTAGGCTACACCTTC. This chain uses TRBV4-1 with TRBJ1-2, with D possibly being TRBD1 (6 bases). The CDR3 runs to 16 residues. Germline V lookup: CDR1 MGHRA, CDR2 YSYEKL. Trimming removed 0 bases at V and 8 bases at J, with 19 bases between.

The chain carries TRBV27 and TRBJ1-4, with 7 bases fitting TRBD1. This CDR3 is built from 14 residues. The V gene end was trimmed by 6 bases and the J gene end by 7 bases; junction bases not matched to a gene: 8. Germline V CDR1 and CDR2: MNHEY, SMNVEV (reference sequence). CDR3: CASSRTGDFEKLFF. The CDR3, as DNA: TGTGCCAGCAGCCGAACAGGGGATTTTGAAAAACTGTTTTTT.

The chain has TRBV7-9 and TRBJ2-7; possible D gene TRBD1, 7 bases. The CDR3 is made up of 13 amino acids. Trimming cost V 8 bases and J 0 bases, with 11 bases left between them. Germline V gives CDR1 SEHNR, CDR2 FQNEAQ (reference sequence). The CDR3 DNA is TGTGCCAGCGGAGGGACAGACTCCTACGAGCAGTACTTC. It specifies CASGGTDSYEQYF.

The CDR3: CSVEPVTAGVGETQYF. CDR3 DNA: TGCAGCGTTGAACCCGTTACAGCGGGGGTAGGGGAGACCCAGTACTTC. The V call is TRBV29-1, the J call TRBJ2-5; the match to TRBD2 covers 8 bases. Per germline, CDR1 SQVTM and CDR2 ANQGSEA. The V segment lost 2 bases and the J segment 5 bases; nucleotides outside the gene matches: 13. The CDR3 has 16 amino acids.

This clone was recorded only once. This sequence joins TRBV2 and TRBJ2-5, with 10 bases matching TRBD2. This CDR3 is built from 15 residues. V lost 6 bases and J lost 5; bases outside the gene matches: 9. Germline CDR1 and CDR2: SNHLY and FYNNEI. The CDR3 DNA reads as TGTGCCAGCAGGTGGACGCTAGCGGGAGTTGAGACCCAGTACTTC. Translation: CASRWTLAGVETQYF.

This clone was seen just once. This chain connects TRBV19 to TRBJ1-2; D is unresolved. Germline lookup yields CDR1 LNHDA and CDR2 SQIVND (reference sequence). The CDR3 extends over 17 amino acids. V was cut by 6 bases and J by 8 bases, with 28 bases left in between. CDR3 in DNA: TGTGCCAGTAGGAAATCCTTTACCCCGCCTAATGGTATGGGCTACACCTTC. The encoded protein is CASRKSFTPPNGMGYTF.

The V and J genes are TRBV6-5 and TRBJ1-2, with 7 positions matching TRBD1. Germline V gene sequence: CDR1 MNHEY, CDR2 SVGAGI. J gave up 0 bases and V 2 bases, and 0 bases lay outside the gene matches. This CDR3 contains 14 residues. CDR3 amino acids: CASSYGTANYGYTF. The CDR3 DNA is TGTGCCAGCAGTTACGGGACAGCTAACTATGGCTACACCTTC.

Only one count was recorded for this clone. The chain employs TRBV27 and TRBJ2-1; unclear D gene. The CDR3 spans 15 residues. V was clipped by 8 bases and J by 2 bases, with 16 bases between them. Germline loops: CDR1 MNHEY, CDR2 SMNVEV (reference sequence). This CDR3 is CASSSSYIPYNEQFF. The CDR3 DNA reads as TGTGCCAGCTCGAGCTCCTATATACCCTACAATGAGCAGTTCTTC.

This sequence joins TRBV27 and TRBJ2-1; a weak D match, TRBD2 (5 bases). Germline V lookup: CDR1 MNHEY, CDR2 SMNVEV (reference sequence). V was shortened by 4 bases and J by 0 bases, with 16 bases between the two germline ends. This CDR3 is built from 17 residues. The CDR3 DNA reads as TGTGCCAGCAGTTCGATAGAGGGCGCCCACTCCTACAATGAGCAGTTCTTC. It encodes CASSSIEGAHSYNEQFF.

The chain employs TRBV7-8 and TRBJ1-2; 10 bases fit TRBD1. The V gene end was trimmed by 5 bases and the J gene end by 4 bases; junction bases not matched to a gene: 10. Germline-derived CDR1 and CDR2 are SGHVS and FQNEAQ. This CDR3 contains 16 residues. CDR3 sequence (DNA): TGTGCCAGCAGCACCCGACAGGGGGCTATAGGCTATGGCTACACCTTC. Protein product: CASSTRQGAIGYGYTF.